These 8 T cell receptor beta chains were all obtained from the same sample, sequenced in a study of cytomegalovirus exposure and HLA in healthy donors. The PCR contained 60 Vbeta and 13 Jbeta primers. Only in-frame clones appear in the TCRdb table, and some are missing; sequencing was by immunoSEQ multiplex PCR. The sample has just over 150,000 clones, about 88% seen once. Input material: PBMCs. Source of these receptors: a woman younger than 30 in good health and CMV-seronegative.

Only a few counts were recorded for this clone. This chain uses TRBV2 with TRBJ2-1, with 8 bases matching TRBD1. The CDR3 has 14 residues. CDR1 and CDR2 (germline): SNHLY, FYNNEI. The ends lost 5 bases at V and 3 bases at J; junction bases unmatched: 3. This chain's CDR3 is CASSKGQVYNEQFF. The CDR3 DNA reads as TGTGCCAGCAGTAAGGGACAGGTCTACAATGAGCAGTTCTTC.

The chain is built from TRBV18 and TRBJ2-5; D is uncertain. The J call may be incorrect, as the DNA end agrees better with TRBJ2-7. In germline, CDR1 is KGHSH, CDR2 LQKENI. CDR3 length: 12 amino acids. The CDR3 here is CASSPLPPEQYF. The CDR3, as DNA: TGTGCCAGCTCACCCTTGCCCCCCGAGCAGTACTTC.

The chain uses TRBV10-1 and TRBJ2-3; 7 nucleotides match TRBD1. The ends lost 6 bases at V and 1 base at J; junction bases unmatched: 4. CDR1 and CDR2 (germline): WNHNN, SYGVQD (reference sequence). CDR3 length: 14 amino acids. Written as DNA, the CDR3 is TGCGCCAGCAGCCAAGGGACAGGCACAGATACGCAGTATTTT. It codes for CASSQGTGTDTQYF.

V usage is TRBV4-1 and J usage is TRBJ1-3; D unclear. The CDR3 is 14 amino acids. Germline V gene sequence: CDR1 MGHRA, CDR2 YSYEKL. With 0 bases removed from V and 4 bases from J, the gap between germline ends came to 7 bases. The CDR3 DNA reads TGCGCCAGCAGCCAAGATGGTCTAGGAAACACCATATATTTT. It encodes CASSQDGLGNTIYF.

This rearrangement joins TRBV29-1 to TRBJ2-1; 8 nucleotides line up with TRBD1. The CDR3 runs to 12 residues. V dropped 6 bases and J dropped 9; count of bases not matched to a gene: 7. Germline values: CDR1 SQVTM, CDR2 ANQGSEA. The CDR3, as DNA: TGCAGCGTAGTAGGACAGGGCCGTGAGCAGTTCTTC. This codes for CSVVGQGREQFF.

The J gene is TRBJ2-3, the V gene TRBV7-3; TRBD1 matches at 11 bases. The V and J ends lost 5 bases and 6 bases, in that order; junction bases with no gene match: 1. Germline CDR1 is SGHTA and CDR2 is FQGTGA. The CDR3 contains 13 residues. The CDR3 is CASSGTGGDTQYF. CDR3 DNA sequence: TGTGCCAGCAGCGGGACAGGGGGGGATACGCAGTATTTT.

The chain is built from TRBV28 and TRBJ1-3; D is uncertain. Deletions cut 9 bases from V and 4 bases from J, with 10 bases between. The CDR3 runs 12 residues. Germline loops: CDR1 MDHEN, CDR2 SYDVKM. The CDR3 protein is CASKNTGNTIYF. CDR3 nucleotide sequence: TGTGCCAGTAAGAATACAGGAAACACCATATATTTT.

The genes are TRBV28 and TRBJ1-5; the D is unclear. Germline V gives CDR1 MDHEN, CDR2 SYDVKM. Trimming pared 5 bases from V and 0 bases from J, leaving 8 bases between. The CDR3 runs to 14 residues. The CDR3 nucleotides read TGTGCCAGCAGTAGGCGGGGTAGCAATCAGCCCCAGCATTTT. This gives the protein CASSRRGSNQPQHF.